This T cell receptor (beta chain) was retrieved from a study of regulatory T cells in long-lasting Graves disease. Arm-PCR of CDR3 regions and iRepertoire HTBI primers were the basis on which TCR beta libraries were built. MiXCR, applied by TCRdb to the multiplex PCR reads, yields one record per CDR3 protein. The sample holds hundreds of thousands of distinct CDR3 sequences, 15% to 19% seen once. Regarding time point: newly diagnosed GD, antithyroid drugs for less than 3 months. The authors made the TCR library using RNA they extracted from PBMCs. Only a few counts were recorded for this clonotype. The specimen comprised peripheral blood mononuclear cells (PBMCs), sampled at new diagnosis, from a patient treated with antithyroid drugs. This clonotype originated in a female donor with Graves disease.

CDR3 sequence: CSVVSQDRGPIATNEKLFF. The CDR3 DNA is TGCAGCGTTGTTTCCCAGGACAGGGGGCCGATTGCAACTAATGAAAAACTGTTTTTT. The chain couples TRBV29-1 to TRBJ1-4; 11 bases are a match to TRBD1. The CDR3 consists of 19 residues. The germline V gene has CDR1 SQVTM and CDR2 ANQGSEA. V gave up 4 bases and J gave up 0 bases; unmatched junction bases: 13.